This is a list of T cell receptor beta chains from one sample in a study of T-cell reconstitution after alpha-beta-depleted transplantation in children. TCRdb recomputed calls from the PCR reads with MiXCR, one row per CDR3 protein. The sample has around 960,000 distinct CDR3 sequences; roughly 29% are singletons. This material consisted of PBMCs, mostly from graft donor cells, taken 360 days after TCRalphabeta/CD19-depleted stem cell transplant. Receptors originate from a boy under two years old who had a stem cell transplant for SCID, so the T cells may come from the graft donor. CDR3s include the opening cysteine and the closing phenylalanine or tryptophan.

CDR3,V,J
CASSTQLAGEQYF,TRBV5-1,TRBJ2-7
CASSQVVGFGQPQHF,TRBV4-1,TRBJ1-5
CSARETGSYTF,TRBV20-1,TRBJ1-2
CASSQDSAEMTDTQYF,TRBV4-2,TRBJ2-3
CASSPPTGGQETQYF,TRBV12-3/TRBV12-4,TRBJ2-5
CASSLRPAGGLSYNEQFF,TRBV11-2,TRBJ2-1
CSVRAGSSYNEQFF,TRBV29-1,TRBJ2-1
CASSLVGSLETQYF,TRBV12-3/TRBV12-4,TRBJ2-5
CATSDTTRAPLSYNEQFF,TRBV24-1,TRBJ2-1
CSARDQENYGYTF,TRBV20-1,TRBJ1-2
CASSLHVLERDTEAFF,TRBV6-1,TRBJ1-1
CASSLDGIRTGELFF,TRBV5-1,TRBJ2-2
CASSLVTGASGEKLFF,TRBV5-1,TRBJ1-4
CASSPGTALISSYNEQFF,TRBV5-1,TRBJ2-1
CASSLSAGGPRYNEQFF,TRBV12-3/TRBV12-4,TRBJ2-1
CASRLQGGNQPQHF,TRBV12-3/TRBV12-4,TRBJ1-5
CASSYPSGTVSYEQYF,TRBV6-5,TRBJ2-7
CSAFRENINEQFF,TRBV29-1,TRBJ2-1
CASRLNPGAYEQYF,TRBV5-1,TRBJ2-7
CSVCIAPSSYEQYF,TRBV29-1,TRBJ2-7
CASSQNFLNEQFF,TRBV4-1,TRBJ2-1
CAISQRGPSTDTQYF,TRBV10-3,TRBJ2-3
CASAGGGLVADTQYF,TRBV28,TRBJ2-3
CASSLTVLAGHNEQFF,TRBV5-1,TRBJ2-1